The 19 T cell receptor beta chains given below trace back to one sample, sequenced in a study of T cell repertoires in cytomegalovirus infection. TCRdb re-derived calls from the reads in MiXCR, one entry per CDR3 protein. The sample carries 80,000 to 95,000 distinct CDR3 sequences, approximately 30% recorded once. No antigen is known for these receptors. Material: CD8+ T cells from cultured PBMCs, obtained from culture after CMV antigen stimulation. The source is a human donor in good health (CMV status not recorded). Some clones in this sample may be carry-over from other donors' samples.

This chain links TRBV5-6 with TRBJ2-3; no clear D gene. The germline V gene has CDR1 SGHDT and CDR2 YYEEEE. V dropped 0 bases and J dropped 5 bases, with 10 bases sitting between them. The CDR3 runs to 14 residues. CDR3 nucleotides: TGTGCCAGCAGCTTGGCCCCCTCCGGAGATACGCAGTATTTT. This encodes CASSLAPSGDTQYF.

This chain joins TRBV7-3 and TRBJ2-2, with 8 bases lining up with TRBD1. Trimming at V came to 5 bases and at J to 1 base, leaving 15 bases not matched to a gene. This CDR3 has 19 residues. The germline gives CDR1 SGHTA, CDR2 FQGTGA. CDR3 coding DNA: TGTGCCAGCAGCCCAACCCGGGCGGGACAGGCCGGGAACACCGGGGAGCTGTTTTTT. Amino acids: CASSPTRAGQAGNTGELFF.

This clonotype was seen more than once but under ten times. This chain joins TRBV5-1 and TRBJ2-1; TRBD2 is a possible D gene (6 bases). The CDR3 runs 16 residues. The germline gives CDR1 SGHRS, CDR2 YFSETQ. The ends were cut back, 4 bases at V and 0 bases at J, with 14 bases in the middle. This CDR3 is CASSGGLASSYNEQFF. The CDR3 region has the DNA TGCGCCAGCAGCGGGGGACTTGCGAGCTCCTACAATGAGCAGTTCTTC.

This clonotype was counted a single time. This chain connects TRBV6-5 to TRBJ1-1; D ambiguous. Trimming took 0 bases from V and 1 from J, leaving 9 bases between them. Germline V gene data show CDR1 as MNHEY and CDR2 as SVGAGI. The CDR3 spans 15 residues. CDR3 sequence (DNA): TGTGCCAGCAGTTACTCGGTCCCGGGGAACACTGAAGCTTTCTTT. It specifies CASSYSVPGNTEAFF.

V and J are TRBV7-6 and TRBJ1-2; D not certain. CDR1 and CDR2 from the germline V gene are SGHVS and FNYEAQ. CDR3 length: 13 residues. Trimming left V 5 bases short and J 6 bases short, with 13 bases between. Written as DNA, the CDR3 is TGTGCCAGCAGCCTTCAGGCGGGAAATGGCTACACCTTC. Its protein product is CASSLQAGNGYTF.

This clonotype was counted many times. The genes are TRBV4-2 and TRBJ2-7; unclear D gene. V was shortened by 4 bases and J by 3 bases, with 10 bases between the two germline ends. The CDR3 is made up of 13 amino acids. Germline V gene sequence: CDR1 LGHNA, CDR2 YNFKEQ. As DNA, the CDR3 is TGTGCCAGCAGCCCCGGCGCTTACTACGAGCAGTACTTC. Its protein is CASSPGAYYEQYF.

The rearrangement joins TRBV13 to TRBJ2-3; no clear D. Germline V lookup: CDR1 PRHDT, CDR2 FYEKMQ (reference sequence). V was trimmed by 1 base and J by 4 bases, leaving 9 bases between them. This CDR3 spans 14 amino acids. The CDR3: CASSLALVPDTQYF. The CDR3 coding sequence is TGTGCCAGCAGCTTAGCATTAGTTCCAGATACGCAGTATTTT.

V gene TRBV27 combines with J gene TRBJ2-7; D is perhaps TRBD2 (5 bases). Trimming removed 5 bases at V and 5 bases at J, with 19 bases between. CDR3 size: 15 residues. CDR1 and CDR2 from the germline V gene are MNHEY and SMNVEV (reference sequence). The chain's CDR3 is CASSLTPSSKHEQYF. The CDR3 bases are TGTGCCAGCAGTCTCACCCCGTCTAGCAAGCACGAGCAGTACTTC.

This clonotype was observed a handful of times. V gene TRBV5-4 combines with J gene TRBJ2-4; a weak D match, TRBD2 (6 bases). V was shortened by 4 bases and J by 5 bases, with 16 bases between the two germline ends. From germline, CDR1 is SGHNT and CDR2 YYREEE (reference sequence). CDR3 length: 15 residues. Here the CDR3 reads CASSPGDGGENIQYF. In DNA, the CDR3 is TGTGCCAGCAGCCCGGGGGACGGAGGGGAAAACATTCAGTACTTC.

This chain joins TRBV7-8 and TRBJ1-5, with D unclear. Germline lookup yields CDR1 SGHVS and CDR2 FQNEAQ. The CDR3 is 14 amino acids. The V end lost 7 bases, the J end lost 0 bases, and 10 bases lay between the germline ends. CDR3 region: CASNSGYSNQPQHF. The CDR3 DNA reads TGTGCCAGCAACTCTGGATATAGCAATCAGCCCCAGCATTTT.

There are many counts of this clonotype. The V and J genes are TRBV19 and TRBJ1-1; no firm D call. V dropped 7 bases and J dropped 1 base, with 10 bases sitting between them. Germline values: CDR1 LNHDA, CDR2 SQIVND (reference sequence). This CDR3 is built from 13 residues. The CDR3: CASNSVKNTEAFF. The CDR3 DNA follows: TGTGCCAGTAATTCAGTTAAGAACACTGAAGCTTTCTTT.

This rearrangement joins TRBV12-3 or TRBV12-4 to TRBJ1-1; D is unresolved. The V end was cut by 7 bases, the J end by 6 bases, with 21 bases between. The CDR3 length is 15 residues. The CDR3 DNA sequence: TGTGCCAGCACTTTGTATCGGGGTGGAAATCCTGAAGCTTTCTTT. Translation gives CASTLYRGGNPEAFF.

The J gene is TRBJ2-1, the V gene TRBV6-5; the D call may be TRBD1 or TRBD2 (5 bases each). Germline V CDR1 and CDR2: MNHEY, SVGAGI. CDR3 length: 16 amino acids. V gave up 0 bases and J gave up 5 bases, with 14 bases separating them. The CDR3 loop is CASSYSRAGLNNEQFF. CDR3 in DNA: TGTGCCAGCAGTTACTCGAGGGCAGGGCTGAACAATGAGCAGTTCTTC.

This clonotype occurred many times. The chain joins TRBV20-1 to TRBJ2-1; D remains ambiguous. The V end lost 0 bases, the J end lost 7 bases, and 16 bases lay between the germline ends. This CDR3 is built from 15 residues. CDR1 is DFQATT and CDR2 is SNEGSKA in the germline V gene (reference sequence). CDR3 nucleotides: TGCAGTGCTAGAGATCTCGACCTGGCAGTGAATGAGCAGTTCTTC. It is translated as CSARDLDLAVNEQFF.

The gene calls are TRBV4-1 and TRBJ2-7, with D uncertain. The CDR3 consists of 15 residues. Trimming took 0 bases from V and 3 from J, leaving 12 bases between them. Germline CDR1 MGHRA, CDR2 YSYEKL. The CDR3 DNA reads as TGCGCCAGCAGCCAAGATGGCAAGGGTGACTACGAGCAGTACTTC. This encodes CASSQDGKGDYEQYF.

The chain combines TRBV12-3 or TRBV12-4 with TRBJ2-7, with D perhaps TRBD1 or TRBD2 (6 bases each). V shed 2 bases and J shed 5 bases, with 10 bases lying between them. This CDR3 contains 13 residues. The CDR3 DNA sequence: TGTGCCAGCAGTTTAAAGGGGGGACACGAGCAGTACTTC. Translation: CASSLKGGHEQYF.

This clonotype was seen repeatedly, ten times or more. This chain uses TRBV10-3 with TRBJ2-1, with TRBD2 as a possible D gene (7 bases). The length of the CDR3 is 15 residues. Germline CDR1 and CDR2: ENHRY and SYGVKD. Trimming took off 4 bases at V and 8 bases at J, with 18 bases between the two ends. CDR3 nucleotide sequence: TGTGCCATCAGTGCGGTGGGGGGGGCCCCACATGAGCAGTTCTTC. Translated: CAISAVGGAPHEQFF.

This clonotype has a handful of counts. V gene TRBV6-2 or TRBV6-3 combines with J gene TRBJ2-7, with D possibly TRBD2 on 6 matching bases. CDR3 size: 14 residues. V lost 4 bases to trimming and J lost 3 bases, with 13 bases between them. CDR1 and CDR2 (germline): MNHEY, SVGEGT. For the CDR3, the DNA is TGTGCCAGCAGTTTGCCGGGAGCCTACTACGAGCAGTACTTC. Amino acids: CASSLPGAYYEQYF.

This clonotype appeared many times. The chain links TRBV7-2 to TRBJ2-7; unclear D gene. The CDR3 contains 13 residues. CDR1 is SGHTA, CDR2 FQGNSA, per germline. Trimming took 2 bases from V and 2 from J, leaving 7 bases between them. This chain's CDR3 is CASSLRPTYEQYF. The CDR3 DNA reads as TGTGCCAGCAGCTTAAGACCGACCTACGAGCAGTACTTC.